This T cell receptor (beta chain) was recorded in a study of blood T cell repertoires in COVID-19. Study-wide context: The study drew acute and convalescent COVID-19 samples from the United States, Italy and Spain. The analysed material was cDNA or gDNA that came from T cells, B-cell-depleted T cells, or PBMCs.

In the authors' methods: From reference gene primer amplification, estimates of nucleated cell counts were derived. This table comes from immunoSEQ multiplex PCR, and its TCRdb copy is limited to in-frame clones, with some not included. The D gene and trimming were derived from the DNA, and the V and J assignments and clone size from that table. The sample has about 180,000 clones, 75% to 90% seen once. Germline V gene sequence: CDR1 SGHDT, CDR2 YYEEEE. Trimming left V 8 bases short and J 1 base short, with 9 bases between. The CDR3 runs to 12 residues. This TCR derives from a man in his sixties with acute or convalescent COVID-19. Source material: peripheral blood. The chain links TRBV5-6 to TRBJ1-1, with a tentative D call TRBD1 (6 bases). The CDR3 DNA follows: TGTGCCAGTGGACAGAGGAACACTGAAGCTTTCTTT. Translating gives CASGQRNTEAFF. Full variable domain (outside the CDR3, taken from reference TRBV5-6 and TRBJ1-1): DAGVTQSPTHLIKTRGQQVTLRCSPKSGHDTVSWYQQALGQGPQFIFQYYEEEERQRGNFPDRFSGHQFPNYSSELNVNALLLGDSALYLCASGQRNTEAFFGQGTRLTVV.